Below, 14 T cell receptor beta chains from the same sample are listed, as sequenced in a study of blood T cell repertoires in COVID-19. The method was immunoSEQ multiplex PCR; TCRdb's version includes in-frame clones alone and lacks a portion of them. Of about 180,000 clones in the sample, 82% were seen once. The sample consisted of peripheral blood. Every receptor here comes from an elderly woman with active or convalescent COVID-19.

This chain joins TRBV6-1 and TRBJ1-1; TRBD1 might be the D (5 bases). V was clipped by 8 bases and J by 3 bases, with 10 bases between them. The CDR3 has 12 residues. Germline V gene data show CDR1 as MNHNS and CDR2 as SASEGT. CDR3 protein: CASGEQDTEAFF. In nucleotides, the CDR3 is TGTGCCAGCGGAGAACAGGACACTGAAGCTTTCTTT.

This chain uses TRBV5-1 with TRBJ2-2, with D unresolved. Trimming took 1 base from V and 7 from J, leaving 14 bases between them. Germline V gene sequence: CDR1 SGHRS, CDR2 YFSETQ. The CDR3 covers 15 residues. The CDR3 nucleotides read TGCGCCAGCAGCTTGTCTCTCCCAGCAGGCGGGGAGCTGTTTTTT. Translating it yields CASSLSLPAGGELFF.

V and J are TRBV19 and TRBJ1-1; D is undetermined. The CDR3 sequence is 15 residues long. Germline V gene data show CDR1 as LNHDA and CDR2 as SQIVND (reference sequence). The V end lost 4 bases, the J end lost 0 bases, and 12 bases lay between the germline ends. The chain's CDR3 is CASSTSVLLNTEAFF. The CDR3 DNA follows: TGTGCCAGTAGTACATCCGTACTACTGAACACTGAAGCTTTCTTT.

The J gene is TRBJ2-5, the V gene TRBV5-6, with D perhaps TRBD2 (5 bases). V was shortened by 2 bases and J by 5 bases, with 16 bases between the two germline ends. CDR3 length: 15 amino acids. CDR1 is SGHDT, CDR2 YYEEEE, per germline. The CDR3 DNA reads as TGTGCCAGCAGCTTCTTAGGGTCGGGCGGGGAGACCCAGTACTTC. Protein sequence: CASSFLGSGGETQYF.

This clone was counted only a few times. This rearrangement joins TRBV20-1 to TRBJ2-7, with D uncertain. V dropped 5 bases and J dropped 5 bases, with 10 bases sitting between them. This CDR3 has 11 amino acids. Germline CDR1 reads DFQATT; CDR2 reads SNEGSKA (reference sequence). The CDR3 bases are TGCAGTGCTCAGATTGACAACGAGCAGTACTTC. Protein: CSAQIDNEQYF.

This clone turned up a few times. V is TRBV7-2 and J is TRBJ1-1, with D possibly matching TRBD1 (5 bases). Germline V gives CDR1 SGHTA, CDR2 FQGNSA. V lost 5 bases, J lost 5 bases, and 15 bases lay in between. The CDR3 is 14 residues long. CDR3 DNA: TGTGCCAGCAGCCCCAAGCGGGGGGAAACTGAAGCTTTCTTT. Its protein is CASSPKRGETEAFF.

This clone appeared once. This chain uses TRBV10-1 with TRBJ2-1, with 13 bases that match TRBD2. CDR3 size: 16 residues. V dropped 5 bases and J dropped 10; count of bases not matched to a gene: 11. The V gene's germline CDR1 is WNHNN and CDR2 SYGVQD (reference sequence). The chain's CDR3 is CASSSPGTSGIREQFF. CDR3 nucleotide sequence: TGCGCCAGCAGTTCCCCTGGGACTAGCGGGATTCGGGAGCAGTTCTTC.

The chain has TRBV20-1 and TRBJ2-7, with 8 bases identical to TRBD2. Trimming took 3 bases from V and 0 from J; bases not matched to a gene: 13. Germline V gives CDR1 DFQATT, CDR2 SNEGSKA (reference sequence). The length of the CDR3 is 17 residues. CDR3 bases: TGCAGTGCTAGTTCGGCTAGCGGGCGTCTAAGCTCCTACGAGCAGTACTTC. It translates to CSASSASGRLSSYEQYF.

The chain recombines TRBV3-1 (or the pseudogene TRBV3-2) with TRBJ2-7, with D maybe TRBD1 (6 bases). V dropped 5 bases and J dropped 0 bases, with 14 bases sitting between them. The CDR3 totals 15 residues. Germline V gene lookup returns CDR1 LGHDT and CDR2 YNNKEL (reference sequence). The CDR3 reads CASSVHGTLSYEQYF. In nucleotides, the CDR3 is TGTGCCAGCAGCGTTCACGGGACACTCTCCTACGAGCAGTACTTC.

The chain carries TRBV9 and TRBJ2-1, with a weak D call TRBD2 (6 bases). V was clipped by 2 bases and J by 5 bases, with 14 bases between them. Germline CDR1 reads SGDLS; CDR2 reads YYNGEE. This CDR3 comprises 15 residues. CDR3 coding DNA: TGTGCCAGCAGCGTCGGGGGAGGTCCCAACAATGAGCAGTTCTTC. This encodes CASSVGGGPNNEQFF.

The chain combines TRBV10-3 with TRBJ2-7, with 10 bases aligning to TRBD2. CDR1 ENHRY and CDR2 SYGVKD come from the germline V gene. V was pared by 0 bases and J by 4 bases, with 9 bases of the junction left unmatched. The CDR3 totals 17 residues. CDR3: CAISESGSSGRRYEQYF. The CDR3 nucleotides read TGTGCCATCAGTGAGTCTGGGTCTAGCGGGAGAAGGTACGAGCAGTACTTC.

This clone was detected a few times. The V gene is TRBV29-1, the J gene TRBJ1-2; possibly TRBD1 for D (6 bases). V was trimmed by 7 bases and J by 7 bases, leaving 19 bases between them. Germline V gene sequence: CDR1 SQVTM, CDR2 ANQGSEA. The CDR3 contains 13 residues. In DNA, the CDR3 is TGCAGCGCTAACCCCGGGGGGGCTAGTGGCTACACCTTC. Translation gives CSANPGGASGYTF.

On this clone: Other nucleotide sequences in the sample specify the same CDR3. The CDR3 here is CASSPRDTGELFF. The CDR3 DNA reads as TGTGCCAGCTCACCACGAGACACCGGGGAGCTGTTTTTT. The V call is TRBV18, the J call TRBJ2-2; D not certain. V lost 1 base to trimming and J lost 3 bases, with 3 bases between them. The CDR3 length is 13 residues. Germline V gene sequence: CDR1 KGHSH, CDR2 LQKENI.

V gene TRBV27 combines with J gene TRBJ1-5; possibly TRBD1 for D (6 bases). The V gene's germline CDR1 is MNHEY and CDR2 SMNVEV (reference sequence). The V end lost 2 bases, the J end lost 0 bases, and 11 bases lay between the germline ends. This CDR3 is built from 16 residues. CDR3 sequence reads: CASSLRQAGSNQPQHF. CDR3 nucleotides: TGTGCCAGCAGTTTACGACAGGCGGGTAGCAATCAGCCCCAGCATTTT.